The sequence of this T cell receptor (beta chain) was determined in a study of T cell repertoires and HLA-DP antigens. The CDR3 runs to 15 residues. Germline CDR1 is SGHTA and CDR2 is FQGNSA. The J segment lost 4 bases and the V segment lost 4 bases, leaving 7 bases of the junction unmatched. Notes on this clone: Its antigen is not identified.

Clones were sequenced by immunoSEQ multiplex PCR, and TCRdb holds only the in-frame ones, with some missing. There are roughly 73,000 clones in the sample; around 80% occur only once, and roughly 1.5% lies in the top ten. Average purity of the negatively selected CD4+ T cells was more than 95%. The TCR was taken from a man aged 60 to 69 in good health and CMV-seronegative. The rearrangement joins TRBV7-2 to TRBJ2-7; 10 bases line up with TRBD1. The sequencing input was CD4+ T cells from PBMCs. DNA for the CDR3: TGTGCCAGCAGCTGGGGGACAGGGGAAGGGTACGAGCAGTACTTC. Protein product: CASSWGTGEGYEQYF.